This entry features one T cell receptor (beta chain) sequence. The data stem from a study of shared T cell receptors in the human thymus. Sequencing was performed with immunoSEQ multiplex PCR; in TCRdb, only in-frame clones are kept and a portion is missing. Of roughly 410,000 clones in the sample, roughly 94% are singletons; the top ten hold around 0.018%. CDR1 and CDR2 (germline): SGDLS, YYNGEE. CDR3 length equals 14 residues. Trimming shortened V by 3 bases and J by 4 bases, and 11 bases separated the two germline ends. The chain uses TRBV9 and TRBJ1-3; D is possibly TRBD1 (5 bases). The TCR comes from a human donor. Sequenced input: thymocytes. CDR3 amino acids: CASSDQGEGNTIYF. CDR3 DNA: TGTGCCAGCAGCGATCAGGGAGAGGGAAACACCATATATTTT.